This T cell receptor beta chain originates from a study of T cell responses to AZD1222 COVID-19 vaccine. Only in-frame clones appear in the TCRdb table, and some are missing; sequencing was by immunoSEQ multiplex PCR. Of under 25,000 clones listed, around 82% are singletons. Recipients boosted at about 4 weeks or about 12 weeks are pooled. Remarks on this clone: Its antigen is unidentified.

Study results and caveats: Following two doses of AZD1222, Spike-specific TCR breadth and depth rose.

The germline gives CDR1 SQVTM, CDR2 ANQGSEA. Trimming shortened V by 3 bases and J by 3 bases, and 15 bases separated the two germline ends. CDR3 length equals 15 residues. The input for sequencing was peripheral blood, taken 28 days after the second AZD1222 dose. The clonotype originates from an adult who received the AZD1222 COVID-19 vaccine. V usage is TRBV29-1 and J usage is TRBJ2-1, with D possibly being TRBD2 (5 bases). The CDR3 spells CSVDRASSLYNEQFF. As DNA, the CDR3 is TGCAGCGTTGATAGGGCTAGCAGCCTCTACAATGAGCAGTTCTTC.